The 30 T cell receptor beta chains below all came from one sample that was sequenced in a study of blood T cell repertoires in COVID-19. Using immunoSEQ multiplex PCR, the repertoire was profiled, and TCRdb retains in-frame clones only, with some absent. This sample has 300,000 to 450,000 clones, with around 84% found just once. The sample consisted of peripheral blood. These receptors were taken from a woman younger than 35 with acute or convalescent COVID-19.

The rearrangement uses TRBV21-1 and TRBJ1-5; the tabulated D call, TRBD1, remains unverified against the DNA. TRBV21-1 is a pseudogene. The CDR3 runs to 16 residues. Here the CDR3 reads CASTPPPGKSHQPQHF. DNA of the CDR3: TGTGCCAGCACCCCACCCCCAGGGAAATCGCATCAGCCCCAGCATTTT.

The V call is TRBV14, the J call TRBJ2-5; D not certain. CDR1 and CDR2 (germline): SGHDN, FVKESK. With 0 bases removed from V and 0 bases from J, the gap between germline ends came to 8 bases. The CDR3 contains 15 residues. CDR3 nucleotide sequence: TGTGCCAGCAGCCAAGACCTACAGAACCAAGAGACCCAGTACTTC. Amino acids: CASSQDLQNQETQYF.

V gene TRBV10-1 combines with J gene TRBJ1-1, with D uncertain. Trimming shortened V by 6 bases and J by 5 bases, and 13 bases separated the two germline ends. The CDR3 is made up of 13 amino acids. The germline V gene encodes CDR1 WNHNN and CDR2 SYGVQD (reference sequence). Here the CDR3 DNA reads TGCGCCAGCAGCCAGGATGGTGTTACTGAAGCTTTCTTT. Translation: CASSQDGVTEAFF.

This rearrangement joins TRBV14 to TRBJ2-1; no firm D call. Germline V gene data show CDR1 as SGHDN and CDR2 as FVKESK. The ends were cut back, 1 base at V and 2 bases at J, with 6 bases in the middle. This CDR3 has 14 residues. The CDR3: CASSQAPAYNEQFF. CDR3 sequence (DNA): TGTGCCAGCAGCCAAGCCCCGGCCTACAATGAGCAGTTCTTC.

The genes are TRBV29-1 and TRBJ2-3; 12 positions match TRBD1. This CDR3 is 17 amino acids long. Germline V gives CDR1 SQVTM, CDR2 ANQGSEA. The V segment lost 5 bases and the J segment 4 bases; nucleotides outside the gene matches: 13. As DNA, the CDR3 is TGCAGCGTTTCCGGTAAACCGGGACAGGGGGCTGCAGATACGCAGTATTTT. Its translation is CSVSGKPGQGAADTQYF.

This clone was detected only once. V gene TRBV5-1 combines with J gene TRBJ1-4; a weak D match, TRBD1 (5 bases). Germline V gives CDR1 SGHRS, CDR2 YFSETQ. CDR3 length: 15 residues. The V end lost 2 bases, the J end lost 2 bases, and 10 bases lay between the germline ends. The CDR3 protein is CASSLLGATNEKLFF. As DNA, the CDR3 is TGCGCCAGCAGCTTATTAGGGGCGACTAATGAAAAACTGTTTTTT.

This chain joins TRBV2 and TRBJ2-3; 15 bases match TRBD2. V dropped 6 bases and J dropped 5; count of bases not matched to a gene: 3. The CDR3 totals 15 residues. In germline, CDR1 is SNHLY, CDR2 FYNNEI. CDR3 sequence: CASRGLAGGGDTQYF. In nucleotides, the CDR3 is TGTGCCAGCAGAGGACTAGCGGGGGGGGGAGATACGCAGTATTTT.

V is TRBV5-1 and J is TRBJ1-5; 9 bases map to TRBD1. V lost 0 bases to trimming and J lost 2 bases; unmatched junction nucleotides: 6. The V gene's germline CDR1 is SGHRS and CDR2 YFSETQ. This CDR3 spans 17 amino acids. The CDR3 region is CASSLGTGGGRNQPQHF. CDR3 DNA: TGCGCCAGCAGCTTGGGAACAGGGGGCGGACGCAATCAGCCCCAGCATTTT.

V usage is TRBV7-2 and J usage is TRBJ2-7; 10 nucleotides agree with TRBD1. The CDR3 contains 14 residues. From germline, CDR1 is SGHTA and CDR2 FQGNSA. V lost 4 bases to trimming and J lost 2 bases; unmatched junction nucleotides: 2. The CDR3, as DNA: TGTGCCAGCAGCTCGGGGACAGGGGCCTACGAGCAGTACTTC. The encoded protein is CASSSGTGAYEQYF.

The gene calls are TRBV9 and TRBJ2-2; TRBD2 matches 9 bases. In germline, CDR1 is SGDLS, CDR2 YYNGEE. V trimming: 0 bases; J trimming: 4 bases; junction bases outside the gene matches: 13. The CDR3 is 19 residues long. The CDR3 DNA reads TGTGCCAGCAGCGTAGGGATGGGTAGCGGGAGCTTGGGCACCGGGGAGCTGTTTTTT. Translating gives CASSVGMGSGSLGTGELFF.

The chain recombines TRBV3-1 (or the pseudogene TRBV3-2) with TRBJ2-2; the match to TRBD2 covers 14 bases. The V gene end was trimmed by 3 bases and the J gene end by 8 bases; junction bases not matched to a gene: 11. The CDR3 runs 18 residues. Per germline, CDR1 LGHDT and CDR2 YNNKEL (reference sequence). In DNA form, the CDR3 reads TGTGCCAGCAGCCATGTCGAGACTAGCGGGGGGGCCGCGGGGGAGCTGTTTTTT. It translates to CASSHVETSGGAAGELFF.

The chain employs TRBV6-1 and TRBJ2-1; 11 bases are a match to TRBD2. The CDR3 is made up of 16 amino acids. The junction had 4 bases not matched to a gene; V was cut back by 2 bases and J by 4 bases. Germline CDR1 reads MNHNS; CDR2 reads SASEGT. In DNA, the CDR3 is TGTGCCAGCAGTGAACCCGGGACTAGCGGATACAATGAGCAGTTCTTC. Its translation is CASSEPGTSGYNEQFF.

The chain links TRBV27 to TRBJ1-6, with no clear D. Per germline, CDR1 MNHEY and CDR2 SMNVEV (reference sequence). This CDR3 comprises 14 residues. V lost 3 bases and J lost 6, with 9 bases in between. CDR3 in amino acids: CASSFGTANSPLHF. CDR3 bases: TGTGCCAGCAGTTTTGGTACAGCTAATTCACCCCTCCACTTT.

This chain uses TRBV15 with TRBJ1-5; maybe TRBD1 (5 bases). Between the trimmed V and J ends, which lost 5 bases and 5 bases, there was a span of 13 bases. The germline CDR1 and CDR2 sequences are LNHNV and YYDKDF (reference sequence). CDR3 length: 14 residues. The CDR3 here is CATSPRIQDQPQHF. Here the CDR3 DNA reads TGTGCCACCAGCCCACGAATACAGGATCAGCCCCAGCATTTT.

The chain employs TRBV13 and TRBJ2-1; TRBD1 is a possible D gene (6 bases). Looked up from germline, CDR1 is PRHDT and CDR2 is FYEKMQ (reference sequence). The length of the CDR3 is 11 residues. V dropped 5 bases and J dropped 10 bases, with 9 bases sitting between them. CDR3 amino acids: CASSEGGEQFF. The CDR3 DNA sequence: TGTGCCAGCAGCGAAGGGGGAGAGCAGTTCTTC.

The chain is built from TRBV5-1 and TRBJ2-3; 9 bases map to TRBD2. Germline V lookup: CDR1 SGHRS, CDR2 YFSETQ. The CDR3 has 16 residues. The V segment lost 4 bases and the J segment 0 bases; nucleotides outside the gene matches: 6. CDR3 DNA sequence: TGCGCCAGCAGCGCCTTTGCGGGGGGGAGCACAGATACGCAGTATTTT. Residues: CASSAFAGGSTDTQYF.

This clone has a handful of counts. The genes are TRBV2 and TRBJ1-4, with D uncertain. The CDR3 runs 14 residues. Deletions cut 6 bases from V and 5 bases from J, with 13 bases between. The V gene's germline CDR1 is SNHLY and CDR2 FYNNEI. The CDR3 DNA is TGTGCCAGCAGCCAATTTTTGGAGAATGAAAAACTGTTTTTT. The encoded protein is CASSQFLENEKLFF.

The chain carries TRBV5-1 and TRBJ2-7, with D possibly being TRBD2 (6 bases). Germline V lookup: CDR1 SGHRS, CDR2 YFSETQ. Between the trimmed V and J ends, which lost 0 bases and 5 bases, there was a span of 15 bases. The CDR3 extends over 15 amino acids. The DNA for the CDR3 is TGCGCCAGCAGCTTGGGGGTTTCCGGGGGTCACGAGCAGTACTTC. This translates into CASSLGVSGGHEQYF.

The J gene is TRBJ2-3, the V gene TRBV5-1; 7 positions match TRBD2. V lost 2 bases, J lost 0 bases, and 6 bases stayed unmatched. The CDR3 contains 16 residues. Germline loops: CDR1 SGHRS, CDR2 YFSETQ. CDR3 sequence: CASSFRGVASTDTQYF. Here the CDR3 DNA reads TGCGCCAGCAGCTTCCGGGGGGTCGCTAGCACAGATACGCAGTATTTT.

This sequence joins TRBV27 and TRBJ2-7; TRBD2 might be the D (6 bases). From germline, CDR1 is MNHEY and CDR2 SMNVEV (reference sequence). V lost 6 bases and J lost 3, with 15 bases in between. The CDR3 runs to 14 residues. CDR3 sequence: CASSPGLQNYEQYF. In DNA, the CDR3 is TGTGCCAGCAGCCCGGGACTCCAAAACTACGAGCAGTACTTC.

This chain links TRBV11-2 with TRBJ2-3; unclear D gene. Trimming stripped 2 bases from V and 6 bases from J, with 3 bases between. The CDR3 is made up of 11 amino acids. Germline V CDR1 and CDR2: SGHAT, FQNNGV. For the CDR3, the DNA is TGTGCCAGCAGCTTATCTGATACGCAGTATTTT. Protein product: CASSLSDTQYF.

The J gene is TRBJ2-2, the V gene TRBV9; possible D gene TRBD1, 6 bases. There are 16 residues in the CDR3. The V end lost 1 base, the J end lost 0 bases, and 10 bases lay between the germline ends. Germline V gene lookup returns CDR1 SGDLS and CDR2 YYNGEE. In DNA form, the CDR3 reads TGTGCCAGCAGCGTACACAGGGCAGCGAACACCGGGGAGCTGTTTTTT. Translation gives CASSVHRAANTGELFF.

CDR3 in amino acids: CASTIRDEQYF. CDR3 coding DNA: TGTGCCAGCACCATCCGGGACGAGCAGTACTTC. The gene calls are TRBV6-6 and TRBJ2-7; no reliable D call. CDR1 and CDR2 from the germline V gene are MNHNY and SVGAGI (reference sequence). V dropped 7 bases and J dropped 5 bases, with 9 bases sitting between them. The CDR3 consists of 11 residues.

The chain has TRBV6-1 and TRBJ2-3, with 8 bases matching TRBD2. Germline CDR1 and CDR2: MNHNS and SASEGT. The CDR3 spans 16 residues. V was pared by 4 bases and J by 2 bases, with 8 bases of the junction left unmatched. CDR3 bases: TGTGCCAGCAGTGGGTTGGGTAGCGGGGACACAGATACGCAGTATTTT. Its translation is CASSGLGSGDTDTQYF.

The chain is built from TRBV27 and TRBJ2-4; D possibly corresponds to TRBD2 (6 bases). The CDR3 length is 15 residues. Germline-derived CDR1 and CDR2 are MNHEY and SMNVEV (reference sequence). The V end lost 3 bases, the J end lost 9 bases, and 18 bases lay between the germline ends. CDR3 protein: CASSLGSARGSIQYF. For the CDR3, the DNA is TGTGCCAGCAGTTTGGGTAGCGCCCGGGGGAGCATTCAGTACTTC.

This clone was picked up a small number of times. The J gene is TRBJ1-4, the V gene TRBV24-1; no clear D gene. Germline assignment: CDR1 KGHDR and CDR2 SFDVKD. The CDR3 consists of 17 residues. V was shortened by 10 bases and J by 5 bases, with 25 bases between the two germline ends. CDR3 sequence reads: CATEAPTSTDQNEKLFF. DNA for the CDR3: TGTGCCACGGAGGCCCCCACGTCGACGGATCAGAATGAAAAACTGTTTTTT.

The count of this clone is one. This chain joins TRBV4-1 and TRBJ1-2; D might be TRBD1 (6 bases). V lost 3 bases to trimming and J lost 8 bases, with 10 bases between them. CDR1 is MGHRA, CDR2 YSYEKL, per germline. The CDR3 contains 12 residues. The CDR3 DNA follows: TGCGCCAGCAGCCATAGACAGGAGGGCTACACCTTC. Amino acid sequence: CASSHRQEGYTF.

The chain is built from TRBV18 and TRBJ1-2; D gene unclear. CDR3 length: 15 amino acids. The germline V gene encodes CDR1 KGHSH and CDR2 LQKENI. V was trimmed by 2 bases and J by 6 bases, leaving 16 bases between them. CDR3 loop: CASSPRRTRRNGYTF. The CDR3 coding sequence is TGTGCCAGCTCACCAAGGAGGACCCGAAGGAATGGCTACACCTTC.

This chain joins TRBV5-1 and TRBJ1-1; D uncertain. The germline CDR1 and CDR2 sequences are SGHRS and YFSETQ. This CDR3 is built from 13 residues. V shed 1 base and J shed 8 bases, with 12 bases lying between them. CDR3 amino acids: CASSLQERREAFF. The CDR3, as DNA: TGCGCCAGCAGCTTGCAGGAGAGGAGGGAAGCTTTCTTT.

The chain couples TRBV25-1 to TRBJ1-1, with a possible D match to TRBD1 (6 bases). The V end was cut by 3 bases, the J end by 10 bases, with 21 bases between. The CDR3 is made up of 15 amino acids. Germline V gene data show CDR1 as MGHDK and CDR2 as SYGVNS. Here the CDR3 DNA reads TGTGCCAGCAGTGATGGGACACACTACCTCGTGGGAGCTTTCTTT. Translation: CASSDGTHYLVGAFF.